This TCR beta chain is from a study of T cells in localized non-small cell lung cancer. In the case of this clone: Antigen specificity is unknown.

Sequencing used immunoSEQ multiplex PCR; TCRdb keeps in-frame clones, though not all of them. In the table there are tens of thousands of clones, less than 85% of which are singletons. Overall study results and limits: Only one tumor region was sequenced, so heterogeneity remains possible. Across samples, adjacent lung featured a median roughly 56 of the top 100 tumor clones.

CDR1 and CDR2 from the germline V gene are SGHRS and YFSETQ. The CDR3 sequence is 14 residues long. V dropped 5 bases and J dropped 3 bases, with 14 bases sitting between them. The source material was peripheral blood, sampled before any cancer treatment. The source of this sequence is a female donor older than 55 with stage I lung adenocarcinoma. The chain employs TRBV5-1 and TRBJ1-1; the D gene is possibly TRBD1 (6 bases). The CDR3 loop is CASREGGPYTEAFF. The CDR3 region has the DNA TGCGCCAGCAGAGAGGGGGGCCCTTACACTGAAGCTTTCTTT.